A single sample is the source of the 30 T cell receptor beta chains below, sequenced in a study of T cells in localized non-small cell lung cancer. Here immunoSEQ multiplex PCR was the method, and the copy in TCRdb shows in-frame clones only, minus some. This sample has about 24,000 clones, with roughly nine tenths found just once. This sample comprised peripheral blood, obtained before any cancer treatment. The receptor set was obtained from a man aged 35 to 69 with stage III squamous cell lung carcinoma.

The chain employs TRBV6-6 and TRBJ2-7, with TRBD1 matching 10 bases. Germline trimming cut 6 bases from V and 5 bases from J; bases unmatched to any gene: 7. CDR1 is MNHNY and CDR2 is SVGAGI in the germline V gene (reference sequence). CDR3 size: 14 residues. CDR3 sequence reads: CASRAGTGAHEQYF. CDR3 sequence (DNA): TGTGCCAGCAGGGCCGGGACAGGGGCCCACGAGCAGTACTTC.

This rearrangement joins TRBV12-2 to TRBJ2-7. TRBV12-2 is described as a pseudogene. The CDR3 loop spans 21 amino acids. Here the CDR3 reads CASRLAQFGGPNPHISYEQYF. The CDR3 DNA follows: TGTGCAAGTCGCTTAGCGCAGTTTGGGGGACCCAATCCCCACATCTCCTACGAGCAGTACTTC.

The chain joins TRBV30 to TRBJ1-2, with 9 bases matching TRBD1. Germline CDR1 reads GTSNPN; CDR2 reads SVGIG (reference sequence). Trimming removed 0 bases from V and 10 bases from J; junction bases left unmatched: 9. The CDR3 has 14 residues. CDR3 sequence: CAWSVTGGVIIYTF. The CDR3 DNA reads as TGTGCCTGGAGTGTAACAGGGGGCGTTATAATCTACACCTTC.

This clone was seen a single time. The CDR3 coding sequence is TGCGCCAGCAGCCAAGATAGCCAGGGCAATGAGCAGTTCTTC. Translation gives CASSQDSQGNEQFF. The chain couples TRBV4-1 to TRBJ2-1; possibly TRBD1 for D (5 bases). The germline gives CDR1 MGHRA, CDR2 YSYEKL. CDR3 length equals 14 residues. V was trimmed by 0 bases and J by 6 bases, leaving 9 bases between them.

The chain carries TRBV30 and TRBJ1-3, with D unclear. The V gene lost 0 bases and the J gene lost 0 bases, with 12 bases spanning the gap. CDR3 length equals 16 residues. Germline CDR1 and CDR2: GTSNPN and SVGIG (reference sequence). The CDR3 DNA follows: TGTGCCTGGAGTGTATTGGGTCTATCCTCTGGAAACACCATATATTTT. Amino acid sequence: CAWSVLGLSSGNTIYF. Combining the CDR3 with reference TRBV30 and TRBJ1-3 gives the whole variable domain SQTIHQWPATLVQPVGSPLSLECTVEGTSNPNLYWYRQAAGRGLQLLFYSVGIGQISSEVPQNLSASRPQDRQFILSSKKLLLSDSGFYLCAWSVLGLSSGNTIYFGEGSWLTVV.

The rearrangement uses TRBV30 and TRBJ2-7; 10 positions match TRBD1. With V trimmed by 3 bases and J by 4 bases, 3 bases remained unmatched. The V gene's germline CDR1 is GTSNPN and CDR2 SVGIG (reference sequence). The CDR3 runs to 13 residues. The CDR3: CAWRGTGAYEQYF. In nucleotides, the CDR3 is TGTGCCTGGAGGGGGACAGGGGCGTACGAGCAGTACTTC. Filled out from reference TRBV30 and TRBJ2-7, the complete variable domain reads SQTIHQWPATLVQPVGSPLSLECTVEGTSNPNLYWYRQAAGRGLQLLFYSVGIGQISSEVPQNLSASRPQDRQFILSSKKLLLSDSGFYLCAWRGTGAYEQYFGPGTRLTVT.

The rearrangement joins TRBV7-2 to TRBJ2-1; D ambiguous. Germline loops: CDR1 SGHTA, CDR2 FQGNSA. Trimming took 3 bases from V and 9 from J, leaving 24 bases between them. The CDR3 is 17 amino acids. The CDR3 spells CASSLLVSYPLIREQFF. CDR3 nucleotides: TGTGCCAGCAGCTTGCTCGTGAGTTACCCGTTGATTCGTGAGCAGTTCTTC.

In its sample, this clone was seen once. In nucleotides, the CDR3 is TGTGCCAGCTCACCCCAACAGGGGGCGCTCGGAAACACCATATATTTT. Translating it yields CASSPQQGALGNTIYF. This chain joins TRBV18 and TRBJ1-3; 9 bases agree with TRBD1. J was trimmed by 4 bases and V by 3 bases; bases with no gene match: 7. Germline loops: CDR1 KGHSH, CDR2 LQKENI. The CDR3 length is 16 residues.

The genes are TRBV9 and TRBJ2-1; D gene unclear. The V end was cut by 0 bases, the J end by 1 base, with 11 bases between. This CDR3 is 16 amino acids long. Germline CDR1 SGDLS, CDR2 YYNGEE. The CDR3 DNA is TGTGCCAGCAGCGTAGTGGGCGGCTATTCCTACAATGAGCAGTTCTTC. Translation gives CASSVVGGYSYNEQFF.

The V and J genes are TRBV30 and TRBJ1-1, with D perhaps matching TRBD1 (5 bases). V dropped 2 bases and J dropped 5 bases, with 15 bases sitting between them. The CDR3 consists of 14 residues. In germline, CDR1 is GTSNPN, CDR2 SVGIG (reference sequence). The CDR3 coding sequence is TGTGCCTGGAGTTTAAAAGGGGCGCGGACTGAAGCTTTCTTT. Translating gives CAWSLKGARTEAFF.

A few counts support this clone. This rearrangement joins TRBV18 to TRBJ2-7; D not certain. The CDR3 is 13 residues long. Germline CDR1 and CDR2: KGHSH and LQKENI. V lost 0 bases and J 0 bases, leaving 3 bases between the germline ends. The DNA of the CDR3 is TGTGCCAGCTCACCACCGAGCTCCTACGAGCAGTACTTC. Its translation is CASSPPSSYEQYF.

Here the CDR3 DNA reads TGTGCCAGCAGCTCTACAACGGGATCCGGGACAGGGGGCGCAGGCACTGAAGCTTTCTTT. It encodes CASSSTTGSGTGGAGTEAFF. This chain connects TRBV7-3 to TRBJ1-1; 12 bases line up with TRBD1. The ends lost 4 bases at V and 4 bases at J; junction bases unmatched: 19. Germline V CDR1 and CDR2: SGHTA, FQGTGA. The CDR3 runs 20 residues.

This chain uses TRBV5-1 with TRBJ2-1, with 9 bases matching TRBD1. V dropped 3 bases and J dropped 7; count of bases not matched to a gene: 5. Germline V gives CDR1 SGHRS, CDR2 YFSETQ. This CDR3 has 14 residues. The CDR3 DNA reads TGCGCCAGCAGCTCCTGGACAGGGGCAAATGAGCAGTTCTTC. It yields the protein CASSSWTGANEQFF.

The chain joins TRBV5-4 to TRBJ2-5; 8 bases map to TRBD2. The germline CDR1 and CDR2 sequences are SGHNT and YYREEE (reference sequence). J lost 1 base, V lost 4 bases, and 9 bases had no gene match. This CDR3 has 16 residues. CDR3 coding DNA: TGTGCCAGCAGCCGTACTAGCGGAAGACTCCAAGAGACCCAGTACTTC. This codes for CASSRTSGRLQETQYF.

The chain is built from TRBV7-2 and TRBJ1-2; unclear D gene. The germline CDR1 and CDR2 sequences are SGHTA and FQGNSA. With 1 base removed from V and 2 bases from J, the gap between germline ends came to 5 bases. This CDR3 spans 13 amino acids. The CDR3 loop is CASSLVSNYGYTF. DNA of the CDR3: TGTGCCAGCAGCTTAGTATCCAACTATGGCTACACCTTC.

J is TRBJ1-1 and V is TRBV15, with 7 bases that match TRBD1. V trimming: 9 bases; J trimming: 3 bases; junction bases outside the gene matches: 7. Germline lookup yields CDR1 LNHNV and CDR2 YYDKDF (reference sequence). This CDR3 is built from 13 residues. CDR3 sequence reads: CATTVGGDTEAFF. Here the CDR3 DNA reads TGTGCCACGACGGTAGGGGGCGACACTGAAGCTTTCTTT.

This chain uses TRBV29-1 with TRBJ1-1; 9 bases line up with TRBD1. The CDR3 totals 13 residues. Germline loops: CDR1 SQVTM, CDR2 ANQGSEA. The V gene end was trimmed by 3 bases and the J gene end by 10 bases; junction bases not matched to a gene: 9. The CDR3 sequence is CSVDPGTGKRAFF. CDR3 DNA sequence: TGCAGCGTTGACCCCGGGACAGGGAAACGAGCTTTCTTT.

The chain's CDR3 is CASSLGSGGAGETQYF. As DNA, the CDR3 is TGTGCCAGCAGCTTGGGTAGCGGGGGGGCCGGAGAGACCCAGTACTTC. The chain is built from TRBV5-4 and TRBJ2-5; TRBD2 matches at 11 bases. This CDR3 is 16 amino acids long. Germline V CDR1 and CDR2: SGHNT, YYREEE (reference sequence). Germline trimming cut 0 bases from V and 4 bases from J; bases unmatched to any gene: 5.

V and J are TRBV11-1 and TRBJ1-4; maybe TRBD1 (5 bases). Germline V gene lookup returns CDR1 SGHAT and CDR2 FQDESV (reference sequence). The V gene lost 4 bases and the J gene lost 8 bases, with 14 bases spanning the gap. CDR3 length: 14 residues. Here the CDR3 DNA reads TGTGCCAGCAGCTCCTCCGGGACCGGGGAAAAACTGTTTTTT. Translating it yields CASSSSGTGEKLFF.

The V and J genes are TRBV5-5 and TRBJ1-1, with D hard to call. The CDR3 length is 12 residues. V lost 4 bases, J lost 2 bases, and 6 bases lay in between. In germline, CDR1 is SGHKS, CDR2 YYEKEE (reference sequence). CDR3 region: CASSLYNTEAFF. CDR3 in DNA: TGTGCCAGCAGCCTGTACAACACTGAAGCTTTCTTT.

This chain uses TRBV25-1 with TRBJ2-1, with 7 bases lining up with TRBD1. This CDR3 is built from 16 residues. The germline gives CDR1 MGHDK, CDR2 SYGVNS. V was clipped by 3 bases and J by 0 bases; unmatched bases: 5. CDR3 residues: CASSDPTGSSYNEQFF. The CDR3 DNA follows: TGTGCCAGCAGTGACCCGACAGGGAGCTCCTACAATGAGCAGTTCTTC.

This chain joins TRBV14 and TRBJ2-1; D might be TRBD1 or TRBD2, each matching 5 bases. The CDR3 loop spans 12 amino acids. Germline-derived CDR1 and CDR2 are SGHDN and FVKESK. Trimming removed 2 bases at V and 12 bases at J, with 11 bases between. CDR3 bases: TGTGCCAGCAGCCAATCCGGGACGCGGCAGTTCTTC. Its protein is CASSQSGTRQFF.

The V and J genes are TRBV23-1 and TRBJ2-1; TRBD2 matches 13 bases. TRBV23-1 is sorted into the ORF group, with uncertain function. The trim removed 0 bases at V and 8 bases at J, leaving 10 bases unmatched. This CDR3 has 18 amino acids. The CDR3 DNA is TGCGCCAGCAGTCAATCGAACCGGACTAGCGGGAGTTTTGATGAGCAGTTCTTC. This sequence encodes CASSQSNRTSGSFDEQFF.

V gene TRBV27 combines with J gene TRBJ1-2; weak D call: TRBD1 (5 bases). The V end was cut by 6 bases, the J end by 2 bases, with 19 bases between. The CDR3 consists of 16 residues. From germline, CDR1 is MNHEY and CDR2 SMNVEV (reference sequence). In DNA form, the CDR3 reads TGTGCCAGCAGCTTCACCCCCCCAGGGCCCAACTATGGCTACACCTTC. Protein product: CASSFTPPGPNYGYTF.

The genes are TRBV4-3 and TRBJ1-2, with D uncertain. V shed 1 base and J shed 5 bases, with 17 bases lying between them. The CDR3 totals 16 residues. The germline gives CDR1 LGHNA, CDR2 YSLEER. The CDR3, as DNA: TGCGCCAGCAGCCAAGGGATGCGGGGTATAGGGTATGGCTACACCTTC. Protein product: CASSQGMRGIGYGYTF.

The CDR3 spells CASRIDRTNTEAFF. For the CDR3, the DNA is TGTGCCAGTAGAATCGACAGGACCAACACTGAAGCTTTCTTT. The rearrangement joins TRBV7-8 to TRBJ1-1, with D perhaps matching TRBD1 (6 bases). This CDR3 spans 14 amino acids. Germline values: CDR1 SGHVS, CDR2 FQNEAQ. With 9 bases removed from V and 2 bases from J, the gap between germline ends came to 16 bases.

The CDR3 here is CSVLYSSETQYF. In DNA form, the CDR3 reads TGCAGCGTTCTTTATTCATCGGAGACCCAGTACTTC. V usage is TRBV29-1 and J usage is TRBJ2-5, with D unresolved. Germline V gene data show CDR1 as SQVTM and CDR2 as ANQGSEA. Trimming left V 5 bases short and J 5 bases short, with 12 bases between. The CDR3 covers 12 residues.

J is TRBJ2-6 and V is TRBV5-4; D is undetermined. This CDR3 comprises 16 residues. V was trimmed by 1 base and J by 0 bases, leaving 8 bases between them. CDR1 SGHNT and CDR2 YYREEE come from the germline V gene (reference sequence). The CDR3: CASSLKAASGANVLTF. In DNA form, the CDR3 reads TGTGCCAGCAGCTTGAAAGCCGCCTCTGGGGCCAACGTCCTGACTTTC. The whole variable domain, filled in from reference TRBV5-4 and TRBJ2-6, reads ETGVTQSPTHLIKTRGQQVTLRCSSQSGHNTVSWYQQALGQGPQFIFQYYREEENGRGNFPPRFSGLQFPNYSSELNVNALELDDSALYLCASSLKAASGANVLTFGAGSRLTVL.

This chain uses TRBV2 with TRBJ2-7; tentatively, D is TRBD1 (6 bases). From germline, CDR1 is SNHLY and CDR2 FYNNEI. V was trimmed by 4 bases and J by 7 bases, leaving 17 bases between them. The CDR3 is 14 residues long. The CDR3 DNA reads TGTGCCAGCAGTGTTAGGGGGATTAAGGGAGAGCAGTACTTC. As protein: CASSVRGIKGEQYF.

This chain uses TRBV6-1 with TRBJ2-1; possibly TRBD2 for D (5 bases). The CDR3 is 15 residues long. CDR1 is MNHNS, CDR2 SASEGT, per germline. Trimming left V 8 bases short and J 0 bases short, with 14 bases between. Here the CDR3 DNA reads TGTGCCAGCCTAGGTGTGGGGAGCTCCTACAATGAGCAGTTCTTC. Protein sequence: CASLGVGSSYNEQFF.